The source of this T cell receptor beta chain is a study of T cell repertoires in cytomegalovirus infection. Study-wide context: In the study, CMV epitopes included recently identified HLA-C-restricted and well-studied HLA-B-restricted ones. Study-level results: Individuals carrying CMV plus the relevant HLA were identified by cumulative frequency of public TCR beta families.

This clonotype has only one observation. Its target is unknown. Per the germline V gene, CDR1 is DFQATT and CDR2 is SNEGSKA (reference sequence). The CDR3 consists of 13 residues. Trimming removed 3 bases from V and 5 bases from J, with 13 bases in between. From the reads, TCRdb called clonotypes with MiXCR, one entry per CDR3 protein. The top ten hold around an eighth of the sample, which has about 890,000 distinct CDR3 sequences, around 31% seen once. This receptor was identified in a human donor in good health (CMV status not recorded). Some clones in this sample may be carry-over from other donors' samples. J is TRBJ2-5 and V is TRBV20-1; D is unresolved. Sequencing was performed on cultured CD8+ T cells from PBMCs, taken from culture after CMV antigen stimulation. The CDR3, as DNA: TGCAGTGCTAGGAGCGCAGTCGAGGAGACCCAGTACTTC. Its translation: CSARSAVEETQYF.